Ten or more counts support the clone carrying this T cell receptor beta chain. No antigen is known for it. This entry belongs to a study of early T cells in non-severe SARS-CoV-2 infection. In the study overall: Investigators sequenced bulk RNA drawn from unsorted whole blood, and chains remained unpaired. Findings of the study overall: Matching against VDJdb likely underestimated virus-specific expansions, favoring anti-spike CD8.

This CDR3 is built from 12 residues. Germline CDR1 is DFQATT and CDR2 is SNEGSKA (reference sequence). Unique molecular identifier tags were affixed to discrete cDNA molecules. One entry per CDR3 protein, called by TCRdb with MiXCR from the 5' RACE reads. This table has around 67,000 distinct CDR3 sequences, 12% appearing once. V gene TRBV20-1 combines with J gene TRBJ1-1; 11 nucleotides match TRBD1. The TCR sequence derives from an adult who was a healthcare worker with PCR-confirmed SARS-CoV-2 infection or an uninfected control (not recorded which). The sequenced sample consisted of whole blood. The CDR3 protein is CRGQGVNTEAFF. CDR3 DNA: TGCAGGGGACAGGGGGTCAACACTGAAGCTTTCTTT.